One sample yielded the 23 T cell receptor beta chains listed below, sequenced in a study of cytomegalovirus exposure and HLA in healthy donors. 13 Jbeta primers and 60 Vbeta primers were used for the PCR. TCRdb's table, derived via immunoSEQ multiplex PCR, lists solely in-frame clones and lacks some. The sample lists 150,000 to 200,000 clones; about 80% were seen once. The sequencing input was PBMCs. The origin of the receptors is a middle-aged woman in good health and CMV-seronegative.

V gene TRBV6-5 combines with J gene TRBJ1-4, with no clear D. This CDR3 spans 13 amino acids. The V and J ends lost 6 bases and 7 bases respectively, with 12 bases between them. Germline V lookup: CDR1 MNHEY, CDR2 SVGAGI. This CDR3 reads CASSLNSGEKLFF. The DNA of the CDR3 is TGTGCCAGCAGCCTAAACTCGGGTGAAAAACTGTTTTTT.

This clone is a singleton in its sample. The V call is TRBV27, the J call TRBJ2-2; 10 bases line up with TRBD1. The V gene end was trimmed by 2 bases and the J gene end by 4 bases; junction bases not matched to a gene: 4. This CDR3 is 16 amino acids long. Germline CDR1 MNHEY, CDR2 SMNVEV (reference sequence). Here the CDR3 reads CASSLGTGVGTGELFF. The CDR3 coding sequence is TGTGCCAGCAGTTTAGGGACAGGGGTGGGCACCGGGGAGCTGTTTTTT.

The sample holds a few counts of this clone. This chain joins TRBV5-4 and TRBJ1-2, with D perhaps matching TRBD1 (5 bases). The CDR3 has 14 residues. CDR1 and CDR2 (germline): SGHNT, YYREEE (reference sequence). V was shortened by 3 bases and J by 6 bases, with 15 bases between the two germline ends. CDR3: CASSYSQGADGYTF. The CDR3 DNA is TGTGCCAGCAGCTACTCCCAGGGTGCGGATGGCTACACCTTC. The complete variable domain, with remaining parts taken from reference TRBV5-4 and TRBJ1-2, reads ETGVTQSPTHLIKTRGQQVTLRCSSQSGHNTVSWYQQALGQGPQFIFQYYREEENGRGNFPPRFSGLQFPNYSSELNVNALELDDSALYLCASSYSQGADGYTFGSGTRLTVV.

This chain joins TRBV6-5 and TRBJ1-2; perhaps TRBD1 as D (6 bases). From germline, CDR1 is MNHEY and CDR2 SVGAGI. The CDR3 contains 13 residues. The germline V and J ends were trimmed by 4 bases and 6 bases, with 12 bases remaining between them. CDR3 in DNA: TGTGCCAGCAGTTCATGGGGGGGCGATGGCTACACCTTC. Its protein is CASSSWGGDGYTF.

The chain employs TRBV5-6 and TRBJ2-7; TRBD2 agrees at 11 bases. Germline V gives CDR1 SGHDT, CDR2 YYEEEE. The CDR3 consists of 15 residues. V trimming: 4 bases; J trimming: 4 bases; junction bases outside the gene matches: 7. The CDR3 DNA reads as TGTGCCAGCAGCCCCGGGACTAGCGGAATTTACGAGCAGTACGTC. Protein: CASSPGTSGIYEQYV.

This clone was detected only a few times. V is TRBV7-9 and J is TRBJ2-3; 9 nucleotides agree with TRBD1. The germline CDR1 and CDR2 sequences are SEHNR and FQNEAQ (reference sequence). V was clipped by 3 bases and J by 3 bases; unmatched bases: 7. There are 16 residues in the CDR3. CDR3 nucleotides: TGTGCCAGCAGCTTCCCGGGACAGGGCTTAACAGATACGCAGTATTTT. Translating it yields CASSFPGQGLTDTQYF. Complete variable domain (other parts from reference TRBV7-9 and TRBJ2-3): DTGVSQNPRHKITKRGQNVTFRCDPISEHNRLYWYRQTLGQGPEFLTYFQNEAQLEKSRLLSDRFSAERPKGSFSTLEIQRTEQGDSAMYLCASSFPGQGLTDTQYFGPGTRLTVL.

The chain combines TRBV27 with TRBJ2-7; 9 nucleotides line up with TRBD2. The CDR3 has 14 residues. V lost 7 bases, J lost 5 bases, and 9 bases stayed unmatched. Germline V gives CDR1 MNHEY, CDR2 SMNVEV (reference sequence). The chain's CDR3 is CASISSSGNNEQYV. The CDR3 nucleotides are TGTGCCAGCATCTCCTCTAGCGGGAATAACGAGCAGTACGTC.

Written as DNA, the CDR3 is TGTGCCAGCAGCAAATTGGGGGCGAACTATGGCTACACCTTC. Its protein is CASSKLGANYGYTF. The J gene is TRBJ1-2, the V gene TRBV21-1; no DNA check was done on the table's D call, TRBD1. TRBV21-1 is reported as a pseudogene. This CDR3 is 14 amino acids long.

The chain couples TRBV30 to TRBJ1-1; no clear D gene. CDR1 is GTSNPN and CDR2 is SVGIG in the germline V gene (reference sequence). V dropped 5 bases and J dropped 11 bases, with 15 bases sitting between them. The length of the CDR3 is 11 residues. CDR3 bases: TGTGCCTGGGCTTCCCCCCCTGCGGCTTTCTTT. Residues: CAWASPPAAFF.

The V and J genes are TRBV15 and TRBJ2-5; D gene ambiguous. The DNA end is more similar to TRBJ2-7, so the J call may be wrong. CDR1 and CDR2 from the germline V gene are LNHNV and YYDKDF (reference sequence). This CDR3 contains 14 residues. CDR3 in DNA: TGTGCCACCAGCAGAGACCCGAGCTCCTACGAGCAGTACTTC. Translated: CATSRDPSSYEQYF.

This chain joins TRBV19 and TRBJ1-4, with 8 bases lining up with TRBD1. CDR3 length equals 15 residues. Losses at the gene ends were 7 bases for V and 5 bases for J; bases not matched to a gene: 9. Germline CDR1 reads LNHDA; CDR2 reads SQIVND (reference sequence). The CDR3 DNA sequence: TGTGCCAGTACCTCTCCCGGGACAGGAAATGAAAAACTGTTTTTT. This encodes CASTSPGTGNEKLFF.

The chain has TRBV2 and TRBJ2-1; D ambiguous. With 7 bases removed from V and 3 bases from J, the gap between germline ends came to 10 bases. The CDR3 runs 13 residues. Germline assignment: CDR1 SNHLY and CDR2 FYNNEI. The CDR3 DNA reads TGTGCCAGCACTATGGCTAGCTACAATGAGCAGTTCTTC. It yields the protein CASTMASYNEQFF.

The rearrangement links TRBV7-6 to TRBJ1-4, with D perhaps TRBD1 (6 bases). CDR3 length equals 17 residues. CDR1 and CDR2 from the germline V gene are SGHVS and FNYEAQ. Trimming pared 5 bases from V and 4 bases from J, leaving 20 bases between. This CDR3 reads CASSPGPQGRFNEKLFF. In DNA, the CDR3 is TGTGCCAGCAGCCCCGGACCTCAGGGGCGGTTTAATGAAAAACTGTTTTTT.

The chain joins TRBV5-4 to TRBJ2-5; D possibly corresponds to TRBD1 (5 bases). The CDR3 consists of 14 residues. V dropped 4 bases and J dropped 2 bases, with 12 bases sitting between them. Germline V gene lookup returns CDR1 SGHNT and CDR2 YYREEE (reference sequence). The CDR3 nucleotides read TGTGCCAGCAGCATCGGACACTCACAAGAGACCCAGTACTTC. Its translation is CASSIGHSQETQYF.

This chain uses TRBV28 with TRBJ1-3; possible D gene TRBD1, 5 bases. Between the trimmed V and J ends, which lost 6 bases and 0 bases, there was a span of 15 bases. CDR1 and CDR2 from the germline V gene are MDHEN and SYDVKM. This CDR3 contains 16 residues. DNA of the CDR3: TGTGCCAGCAGCACAACGGGACTTAGCTCTGGAAACACCATATATTTT. Protein: CASSTTGLSSGNTIYF.

This chain joins TRBV2 and TRBJ2-2; D possibly corresponds to TRBD1 (5 bases). There are 14 residues in the CDR3. CDR1 is SNHLY, CDR2 FYNNEI, per germline. V gave up 3 bases and J gave up 6 bases, with 11 bases separating them. CDR3 DNA sequence: TGTGCCAGCAGTGATTTGGAAGGGGCCGGGGAGCTGTTTTTT. It codes for CASSDLEGAGELFF.

The V call is TRBV6-5, the J call TRBJ2-6; 7 bases fit TRBD2. V shed 6 bases and J 2 bases; nucleotides not matched to a gene: 1. In germline, CDR1 is MNHEY, CDR2 SVGAGI. The CDR3 runs to 14 residues. The CDR3 loop is CASRGGAGANVLTF. CDR3 DNA sequence: TGTGCCAGCAGGGGAGGGGCTGGGGCCAACGTCCTGACTTTC.

V and J are TRBV7-2 and TRBJ2-1, with 7 bases aligning to TRBD2. There are 14 residues in the CDR3. J gave up 7 bases and V 3 bases, and 6 bases lay outside the gene matches. CDR1 is SGHTA and CDR2 is FQGNSA in the germline V gene. The CDR3 sequence: CASSLGWRGNEQFF. CDR3 nucleotide sequence: TGTGCCAGCAGCTTGGGCTGGCGGGGGAATGAGCAGTTCTTC.

J is TRBJ1-1 and V is TRBV7-9; D is uncertain. Between the trimmed V and J ends, which lost 3 bases and 5 bases, there was a span of 13 bases. The CDR3 has 14 amino acids. Germline V CDR1 and CDR2: SEHNR, FQNEAQ (reference sequence). DNA of the CDR3: TGTGCCAGCAGCTTTACGGTCCAACTGACTGAAGCTTTCTTT. This encodes CASSFTVQLTEAFF.

A note on this clone: The junction does not match germline at one end; this may be a read error. The V and J genes are TRBV7-7 and TRBJ2-4; D is perhaps TRBD1 (5 bases). CDR3 length: 13 residues. Looked up from germline, CDR1 is SSHAT and CDR2 is FNYEAQ (reference sequence). CDR3 DNA: TGTGCTAGCAGCCCCTTACAGGTCACGATTCAGTACTTC. This codes for CASSPLQVTIQYF.

V usage is TRBV5-4 and J usage is TRBJ1-2, with TRBD1 as a possible D gene (6 bases). Trimming stripped 4 bases from V and 5 bases from J, with 9 bases between. This CDR3 is 12 amino acids long. Germline CDR1 reads SGHNT; CDR2 reads YYREEE (reference sequence). CDR3 protein: CASSPRGYGYTF. The CDR3 DNA is TGTGCCAGCAGCCCAAGGGGGTATGGCTACACCTTC.

The chain has TRBV12-5 and TRBJ2-3; D is possibly TRBD1 (6 bases). The CDR3 runs 15 residues. Per germline, CDR1 LGHNT and CDR2 FRNRAP. Trimming removed 6 bases at V and 5 bases at J, with 18 bases between. The CDR3 sequence is CASGPHGGAGDTQYF. The DNA for the CDR3 is TGTGCTAGTGGCCCTCATGGGGGCGCGGGAGATACGCAGTATTTT.

This chain uses TRBV30 with TRBJ2-5; no definite D call. The V end was cut by 0 bases, the J end by 5 bases, with 7 bases between. Germline assignment: CDR1 GTSNPN and CDR2 SVGIG (reference sequence). This CDR3 has 12 residues. The CDR3 region has the DNA TGTGCCTGGAGTGTACGCGGTGAGACCCAGTACTTC. Translation gives CAWSVRGETQYF.